The subject of this entry is one T cell receptor beta chain. Its antigen remains unidentified. Resections from corrective heart surgery supplied the thymus tissue. Each of the donors was a healthy Finnish infant who was undergoing open corrective cardiac surgery for congenital heart defects. The data were produced by immunoSEQ multiplex PCR, yet TCRdb's version contains in-frame clones alone and is incomplete. The repertoire holds fewer than 90,000 clones, with 96% as singletons. The sample originates from a study of human thymus T cells. Study results and limitations: Repertoires from thymus and blood appeared to show biased V and J gene usage.

Losses at the gene ends were 4 bases for V and 6 bases for J; bases not matched to a gene: 3. The V gene's germline CDR1 is MNHEY and CDR2 SVGAGI. CDR3 length equals 14 residues. The V gene is TRBV6-5, the J gene TRBJ2-5; the match to TRBD2 covers 12 bases. Sequencing was carried out using thymus tissue. This TCR was recovered from a boy in the first two years of life with a congenital heart defect but otherwise immunologically healthy. In DNA, the CDR3 is TGTGCCAGCAGTTCAGGACTAGCGGGAAAGACCCAGTACTTC. It encodes CASSSGLAGKTQYF.